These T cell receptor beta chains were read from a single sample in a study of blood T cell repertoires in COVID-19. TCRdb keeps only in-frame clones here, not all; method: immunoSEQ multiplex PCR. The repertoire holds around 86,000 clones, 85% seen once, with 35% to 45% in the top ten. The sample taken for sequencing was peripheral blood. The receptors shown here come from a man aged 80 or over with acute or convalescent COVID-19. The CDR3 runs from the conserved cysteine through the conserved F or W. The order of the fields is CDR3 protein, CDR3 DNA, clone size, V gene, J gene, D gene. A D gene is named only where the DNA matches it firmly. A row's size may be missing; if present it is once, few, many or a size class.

cdr3_aa: CASSPRQGANTEAFF; cdr3_nt: TGTGCCAGTAGTCCGCGACAGGGGGCGAACACTGAAGCTTTCTTT; clone_size: NA; v_call: TRBV19; j_call: TRBJ1-1; d_call: TRBD1
cdr3_aa: CASSQSGPQSLATNEKLFF; cdr3_nt: TGCGCCAGCAGTCAATCGGGGCCCCAGTCACTTGCAACTAATGAAAAACTGTTTTTT; clone_size: NA; v_call: TRBV23-1; j_call: TRBJ1-4; d_call: NA
cdr3_aa: CSVAHAWDRGAETQYF; cdr3_nt: TGCAGCGTTGCCCACGCCTGGGACAGGGGTGCAGAGACCCAGTACTTC; clone_size: NA; v_call: TRBV29-1; j_call: TRBJ2-5; d_call: TRBD1
cdr3_aa: CASSSTGVIWTEAFF; cdr3_nt: TGTGCCAGTAGTTCCACAGGGGTTATCTGGACTGAAGCTTTCTTT; clone_size: few; v_call: TRBV19; j_call: TRBJ1-1; d_call: TRBD1
cdr3_aa: CASSQGLAGGETQYF; cdr3_nt: TGTGCCAGCAGTCAGGGACTAGCGGGAGGAGAGACCCAGTACTTC; clone_size: NA; v_call: TRBV6-6; j_call: TRBJ2-5; d_call: TRBD2
cdr3_aa: CASTAPGLAGISYEQYF; cdr3_nt: TGTGCCAGCACCGCACCCGGACTAGCGGGGATCTCCTACGAGCAGTACTTC; clone_size: NA; v_call: TRBV28; j_call: TRBJ2-7; d_call: TRBD2
cdr3_aa: CASSPAGGENQPQHF; cdr3_nt: TGTGCCAGCTCACCGGCAGGGGGCGAGAATCAGCCCCAGCATTTT; clone_size: NA; v_call: TRBV18; j_call: TRBJ1-5; d_call: TRBD1
cdr3_aa: CASSPNLAAKNTGELFF; cdr3_nt: TGCGCCAGCAGCCCAAACCTAGCGGCAAAGAACACCGGGGAGCTGTTTTTT; clone_size: NA; v_call: TRBV5-1; j_call: TRBJ2-2; d_call: TRBD2
cdr3_aa: CASSRIGTGVYGYTF; cdr3_nt: TGTGCCAGCTCACGAATCGGGACAGGGGTGTATGGCTACACCTTC; clone_size: NA; v_call: TRBV18; j_call: TRBJ1-2; d_call: TRBD1
cdr3_aa: CAWRTGGPGELFF; cdr3_nt: TGTGCCTGGAGGACAGGGGGTCCCGGGGAGCTGTTTTTT; clone_size: NA; v_call: TRBV30; j_call: TRBJ2-2; d_call: TRBD1
cdr3_aa: CASSQPTQGGNQPQHF; cdr3_nt: TGCGCCAGCAGCCAACCCACCCAGGGCGGCAATCAGCCCCAGCATTTT; clone_size: NA; v_call: TRBV4-1; j_call: TRBJ1-5; d_call: NA
cdr3_aa: CASSSGQNYGYTF; cdr3_nt: TGTGCCAGCAGCTCGGGACAGAACTATGGCTACACCTTC; clone_size: NA; v_call: TRBV11-2; j_call: TRBJ1-2; d_call: TRBD1
cdr3_aa: CASSLATANYGYTF; cdr3_nt: TGTGCCAGCAGCTTAGCCACAGCTAACTATGGCTACACCTTC; clone_size: NA; v_call: TRBV7-9; j_call: TRBJ1-2; d_call: NA
cdr3_aa: CAWSPQLGYTF; cdr3_nt: TGTGCCTGGAGCCCGCAACTGGGCTACACCTTC; clone_size: NA; v_call: TRBV30; j_call: TRBJ1-2; d_call: NA
cdr3_aa: CSVRGASNQPQHF; cdr3_nt: TGCAGCGTACGGGGGGCCAGCAATCAGCCCCAGCATTTT; clone_size: NA; v_call: TRBV29-1; j_call: TRBJ1-5; d_call: NA
cdr3_aa: CASSLRDGYGYTF; cdr3_nt: TGTGCCAGCAGTCTGCGGGACGGCTATGGCTACACCTTC; clone_size: NA; v_call: TRBV12-3/TRBV12-4; j_call: TRBJ1-2; d_call: NA
cdr3_aa: CASSLKLESYEQYF; cdr3_nt: TGTGCCAGCAGCCTAAAACTAGAATCCTACGAGCAGTACTTC; clone_size: NA; v_call: TRBV7-9; j_call: TRBJ2-7; d_call: NA
cdr3_aa: CASSFGTGGVDEQFF; cdr3_nt: TGTGCCAGCTCGTTTGGGACAGGGGGGGTGGATGAGCAGTTCTTC; clone_size: NA; v_call: TRBV6-6; j_call: TRBJ2-1; d_call: TRBD1
cdr3_aa: CASSPTSQNTEAFF; cdr3_nt: TGTGCCAGTAGCCCGACAAGCCAGAACACTGAAGCTTTCTTT; clone_size: NA; v_call: TRBV19; j_call: TRBJ1-1; d_call: NA
cdr3_aa: CASSQPGGELFF; cdr3_nt: TGTGCCAGCAGCCAACCCGGGGGGGAGCTGTTTTTT; clone_size: NA; v_call: TRBV4-2; j_call: TRBJ2-2; d_call: NA
cdr3_aa: CAWTDGTASYEQYF; cdr3_nt: TGTGCCTGGACTGACGGGACAGCCTCCTACGAGCAGTACTTC; clone_size: NA; v_call: TRBV30; j_call: TRBJ2-7; d_call: TRBD1
cdr3_aa: CASRSGTGVGYTF; cdr3_nt: TGTGCCAGCAGGTCCGGGACAGGGGTCGGCTACACCTTC; clone_size: NA; v_call: TRBV7-2; j_call: TRBJ1-2; d_call: TRBD1
cdr3_aa: CASSQDPNSGNTIYF; cdr3_nt: TGTGCCAGCAGCCAAGATCCAAACTCTGGAAACACCATATATTTT; clone_size: NA; v_call: TRBV3-1/TRBV3-2; j_call: TRBJ1-3; d_call: NA
cdr3_aa: CASSVVDILGSEAFF; cdr3_nt: TGTGCCAGCAGCGTAGTGGACATCCTAGGCTCTGAAGCTTTCTTT; clone_size: NA; v_call: TRBV9; j_call: TRBJ1-1; d_call: NA
cdr3_aa: CATSRDATGSTSYF; cdr3_nt: TGTGCCACCAGCAGAGATGCTACAGGGTCGACCTCGTACTTC; clone_size: NA; v_call: TRBV15; j_call: TRBJ2-7; d_call: NA
cdr3_aa: CARIAGTIRTGLTGELFF; cdr3_nt: TGTGCCAGGATTGCCGGGACAATAAGAACGGGGCTCACCGGGGAGCTGTTTTTT; clone_size: NA; v_call: TRBV27; j_call: TRBJ2-2; d_call: NA
cdr3_aa: CASSWGLLGSSYNEQFF; cdr3_nt: TGCGCCAGCAGCTGGGGGCTCCTAGGCTCTTCTTACAATGAGCAGTTCTTC; clone_size: NA; v_call: TRBV5-1; j_call: TRBJ2-1; d_call: NA
cdr3_aa: CASSYVPGQGTEAFF; cdr3_nt: TGTGCCAGCAGTTACGTTCCGGGACAGGGGACTGAAGCTTTCTTT; clone_size: NA; v_call: TRBV6-5; j_call: TRBJ1-1; d_call: TRBD1